This T cell receptor (beta chain) was sequenced in a study of Graves' ophthalmopathy and Graves' hyperthyroidism. The overall study: Peripheral blood sampling occurred at initial diagnosis, before any treatment.

Germline V gives CDR1 LNHDA, CDR2 SQIVND (reference sequence). The CDR3 runs 13 residues. V was clipped by 7 bases and J by 4 bases; unmatched bases: 3. The stable label applied to hyperthyroidism with no ophthalmopathy within 18 months of follow-up. No donor had other autoimmune disease, uncontrolled infection, pregnancy or lactation. In this sample, this clonotype turned up a few times. Its cognate antigen is unknown. Points from the study as a whole: Detected in blood as well were most expanded thyroid clonotypes with frequency above 0.001.

TCR beta CDR3 regions were amplified from RNA transcripts. RT-PCR in the first round used HTBI primers; a second-round multiplex PCR followed. One entry per CDR3 protein, called by TCRdb with MiXCR from the multiplex PCR reads. Of hundreds of thousands of distinct CDR3 sequences in the sample, 22% were seen once. The chain carries TRBV19 and TRBJ1-5; TRBD1 matches 8 bases. The receptor's source is a woman aged 18-35 years with stable Graves' hyperthyroidism. Some clones in this sample may be carry-over from other donors' samples. The sample was peripheral blood. This CDR3 reads CASMRTGNQPQHF. The CDR3 DNA is TGTGCCAGTATGAGGACAGGGAATCAGCCCCAGCATTTT.